The T cell receptor beta chain described here comes from a study of spatial heterogeneity in lung cancer. At the level of the study: Beta-chain sequences consistently outnumbered alpha-chain sequences in detection.

V shed 5 bases and J shed 3 bases, with 8 bases lying between them. This CDR3 region has 13 residues. Per the germline V gene, CDR1 is MNHEY and CDR2 is SVGEGT. This clonotype was recorded many times. Individual TCR cDNA molecules each bore their own unique molecular identifier. TCRdb re-called the 5' RACE reads with MiXCR, one entry per CDR3 protein. The sample lists almost 75,000 distinct CDR3 sequences; about an eighth were seen once. Time point defined: sample taken at primary tumor resection. The study sequenced unsorted whole RNA from tumor, nontumor lung or frozen PBMC. The donor population consisted of roughly 70 patients with untreated, early-stage non-small cell lung cancer.

This sample comprised PBMCs, obtained at surgery. This sequence originates from a male donor with early-stage non-small cell lung cancer. The J gene is TRBJ1-5, the V gene TRBV6-2 or TRBV6-3; D unresolved. The CDR3 reads CASSRTYNQPQHF. Here the CDR3 DNA reads TGTGCCAGCAGTCGGACCTACAATCAGCCCCAGCATTTT.